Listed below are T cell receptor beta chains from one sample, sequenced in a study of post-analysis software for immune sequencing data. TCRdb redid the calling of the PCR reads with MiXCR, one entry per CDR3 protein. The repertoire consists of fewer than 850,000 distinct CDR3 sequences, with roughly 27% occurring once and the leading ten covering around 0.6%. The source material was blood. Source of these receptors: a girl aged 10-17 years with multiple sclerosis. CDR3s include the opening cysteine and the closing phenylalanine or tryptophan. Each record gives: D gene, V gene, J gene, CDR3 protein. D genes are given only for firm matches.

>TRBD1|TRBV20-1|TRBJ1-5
CSAKTGNQPQHF
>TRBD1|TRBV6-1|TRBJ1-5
CASIKTGVSQPQHF
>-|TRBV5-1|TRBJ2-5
CASSGGGSPETQYF
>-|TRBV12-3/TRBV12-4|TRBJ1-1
CASRAVGGEAFF
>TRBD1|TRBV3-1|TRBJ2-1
CASSHQDRGGGNEQFF
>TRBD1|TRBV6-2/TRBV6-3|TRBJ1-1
CASSYPRQGMNTEAFF
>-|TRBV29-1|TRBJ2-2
CSVEGVGELFF
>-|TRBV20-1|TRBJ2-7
CSARDLGPYEQYF
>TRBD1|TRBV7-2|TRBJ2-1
CASSLYPAGQGAGGQFF
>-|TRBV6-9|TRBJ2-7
CASSYKGERDEQYF
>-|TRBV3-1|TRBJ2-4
CASSSTGWGKNIQYF
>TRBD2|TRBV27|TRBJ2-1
CASSPKGPRAGGLWSYNEQFF
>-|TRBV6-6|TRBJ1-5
CASTRASNQPQHF
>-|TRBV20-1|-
CSARDFLQDEQYF
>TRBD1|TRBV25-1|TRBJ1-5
CASTPRGGGNQPQHF
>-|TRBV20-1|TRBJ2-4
CSARDPGTKVDIQYF
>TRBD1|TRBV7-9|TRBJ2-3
CATGLQGAGGDTQYF
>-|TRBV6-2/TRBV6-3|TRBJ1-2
CASSGPRTAPNYGYTF
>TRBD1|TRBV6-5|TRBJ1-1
CASSDRDDNTEAFF
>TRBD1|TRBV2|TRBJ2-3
CASSEAGTGGQDTQYF
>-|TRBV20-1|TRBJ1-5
CSARAGEVGNQPQHF
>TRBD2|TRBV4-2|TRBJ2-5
CASSQVVGRGGGETQYF
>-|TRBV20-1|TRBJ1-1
CSARDRAQSEAFF
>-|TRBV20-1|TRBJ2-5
CSARDPGQFAGETQYF
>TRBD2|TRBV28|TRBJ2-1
CAIQSGGFSYNEQFF